A single sample is the source of the 17 T cell receptor beta chains below, sequenced in a study of T cell changes during pregnancy in multiple sclerosis. Clones were sequenced by immunoSEQ multiplex PCR, and TCRdb holds only the in-frame ones, with some missing. The table records tens of thousands of clones, around nine tenths of them present only once. The sequences come from CD4+ T cells from peripheral blood mononuclear cells, collected before pregnancy. The receptors were gathered from a female donor with multiple sclerosis, enrolled in a pregnancy study.

The chain uses TRBV10-3 and TRBJ1-1, with 9 bases aligning to TRBD1. Germline V gene data show CDR1 as ENHRY and CDR2 as SYGVKD. The CDR3 sequence is 14 residues long. Trimming removed 5 bases from V and 5 bases from J; junction bases left unmatched: 6. CDR3 in amino acids: CAISIRDRDTEAFF. Here the CDR3 DNA reads TGTGCCATCAGTATCCGGGACAGGGATACTGAAGCTTTCTTT.

The V call is TRBV19, the J call TRBJ1-4, with D uncertain. The CDR3 loop spans 16 amino acids. CDR1 is LNHDA, CDR2 SQIVND, per germline (reference sequence). Trimming took 4 bases from V and 0 from J, leaving 12 bases between them. The CDR3: CASSSIGAATNEKLFF. The CDR3 DNA is TGTGCCAGTAGTAGTATTGGAGCCGCAACTAATGAAAAACTGTTTTTT.

V usage is TRBV11-3 and J usage is TRBJ2-1; weak D call: TRBD2 (5 bases). Germline V gene data show CDR1 as SGHNT and CDR2 as YENEEA. The CDR3 sequence is 15 residues long. The V end lost 1 base, the J end lost 9 bases, and 16 bases lay between the germline ends. This CDR3 reads CASSLVAGGLGEQFF. CDR3 nucleotide sequence: TGTGCCAGCAGCTTAGTTGCGGGCGGGCTCGGTGAGCAGTTCTTC.

The CDR3 DNA follows: TGTGCCAGCAGCTTGGCCCCTAGCGGGCACCAAGAGACCCAGTACTTC. This gives the protein CASSLAPSGHQETQYF. This chain links TRBV5-5 with TRBJ2-5; the match to TRBD2 covers 8 bases. V shed 0 bases and J 0 bases; nucleotides not matched to a gene: 4. The CDR3 is made up of 16 amino acids. The germline V gene has CDR1 SGHKS and CDR2 YYEKEE (reference sequence).

The rearrangement links TRBV6-5 to TRBJ2-7, with a weak D call TRBD1 (6 bases). V lost 6 bases and J 3 bases, leaving 18 bases between the germline ends. CDR1 is MNHEY, CDR2 SVGAGI, per germline. The CDR3 has 15 residues. CDR3 in amino acids: CASSWRPGQDYEQYF. Here the CDR3 DNA reads TGTGCCAGCAGCTGGAGGCCGGGACAAGACTACGAGCAGTACTTC.

This chain connects TRBV7-2 to TRBJ2-2; 9 bases are shared with TRBD1. This CDR3 region has 14 residues. Germline CDR1 is SGHTA and CDR2 is FQGNSA. The J segment lost 6 bases and the V segment lost 4 bases, leaving 3 bases of the junction unmatched. The CDR3 nucleotides read TGTGCCAGCAGCTCGGACAGGGGATCCGGGGAGCTGTTTTTT. This codes for CASSSDRGSGELFF.

This clone has a single count. The chain employs TRBV5-6 and TRBJ2-7; 10 bases map to TRBD1. The V gene's germline CDR1 is SGHDT and CDR2 YYEEEE. V was pared by 4 bases and J by 5 bases, with 3 bases of the junction left unmatched. The CDR3 length is 13 residues. The CDR3 loop is CASSLTGGNEQYF. In DNA, the CDR3 is TGTGCCAGCAGCCTGACAGGGGGCAACGAGCAGTACTTC.

The chain is built from TRBV18 and TRBJ1-6; 10 bases line up with TRBD1. The CDR3 is made up of 16 amino acids. The ends lost 2 bases at V and 13 bases at J; junction bases unmatched: 11. Germline V lookup: CDR1 KGHSH, CDR2 LQKENI. CDR3 in amino acids: CASSPVAGQGSSPLHF. The DNA of the CDR3 is TGTGCCAGCTCACCAGTTGCGGGACAGGGGTCCTCGCCCCTCCACTTT.

The rearrangement links TRBV19 to TRBJ2-1; 8 positions agree with TRBD1. The CDR3 has 16 residues. From germline, CDR1 is LNHDA and CDR2 SQIVND (reference sequence). The V and J ends lost 3 bases and 6 bases, in that order; junction bases with no gene match: 10. The DNA for the CDR3 is TGTGCCAGTAGTATGACAGGGGATCAGGGGTCCAATGAGCAGTTCTTC. Its translation is CASSMTGDQGSNEQFF.

The chain links TRBV27 to TRBJ2-7; 7 bases match TRBD2. Germline CDR1 and CDR2: MNHEY and SMNVEV (reference sequence). This CDR3 is built from 14 residues. J lost 7 bases, V lost 2 bases, and 8 bases had no gene match. The CDR3 protein is CASSLGRGRGEQYF. The CDR3 DNA sequence: TGTGCCAGCAGTTTAGGGAGGGGTCGAGGGGAGCAGTACTTC.

The CDR3 is CASLHDWLAGGDIYNEQFF. As DNA, the CDR3 is TGTGCCAGCCTCCATGATTGGCTAGCGGGAGGAGATATCTACAATGAGCAGTTCTTC. The chain couples TRBV2 to TRBJ2-1, with 11 nucleotides matching TRBD2. The CDR3 is 19 residues long. Per the germline V gene, CDR1 is SNHLY and CDR2 is FYNNEI. Trimming cost V 8 bases and J 3 bases; bases outside gene matches: 18.

CDR3 sequence (DNA): TGTGCCAGCAGCACCGGGACTAGCGATTACAATGAGCAGTTCTTC. This encodes CASSTGTSDYNEQFF. This chain links TRBV5-6 with TRBJ2-1; 10 bases line up with TRBD2. CDR1 is SGHDT, CDR2 YYEEEE, per germline. The CDR3 spans 15 residues. With 4 bases clipped from V and 4 bases from J, the junction kept 5 bases outside the gene matches.

V usage is TRBV15 and J usage is TRBJ1-5; D possibly corresponds to TRBD1 (5 bases). The CDR3 is made up of 16 amino acids. CDR1 and CDR2 (germline): LNHNV, YYDKDF (reference sequence). V dropped 3 bases and J dropped 7 bases, with 19 bases sitting between them. CDR3: CATSRQKTGSAQPQHF. The CDR3 bases are TGTGCCACCAGCAGGCAAAAAACAGGCTCGGCGCAGCCCCAGCATTTT.

The V gene is TRBV7-9, the J gene TRBJ1-1; D perhaps matches TRBD1 (5 bases). Trimming removed 10 bases at V and 3 bases at J, with 12 bases between. CDR3 length: 12 amino acids. Germline-derived CDR1 and CDR2 are SEHNR and FQNEAQ (reference sequence). The CDR3 nucleotides are TGTGCCACTGGGGCAGTAGACACTGAAGCTTTCTTT. Protein product: CATGAVDTEAFF.

The rearrangement links TRBV6-5 to TRBJ1-2; 7 nucleotides align to TRBD1. The germline V gene encodes CDR1 MNHEY and CDR2 SVGAGI. The V segment lost 1 base and the J segment 8 bases; nucleotides outside the gene matches: 4. The CDR3 contains 13 residues. The CDR3 protein is CASSYFTGDGYTF. CDR3 nucleotides: TGTGCCAGCAGTTACTTTACAGGGGACGGCTACACCTTC.

The rearrangement uses TRBV4-2 and TRBJ2-3; TRBD2 is a possible D gene (6 bases). CDR1 LGHNA and CDR2 YNFKEQ come from the germline V gene. The CDR3 totals 17 residues. V was shortened by 1 base and J by 0 bases, with 14 bases between the two germline ends. CDR3: CASSQVSGLSSTDTQYF. The CDR3, as DNA: TGTGCCAGCAGCCAAGTATCCGGACTATCCAGCACAGATACGCAGTATTTT.

The chain combines TRBV7-9 with TRBJ1-6; no clear D gene. V shed 0 bases and J shed 6 bases, with 18 bases lying between them. The germline V gene encodes CDR1 SEHNR and CDR2 FQNEAQ (reference sequence). This CDR3 has 18 amino acids. The DNA of the CDR3 is TGTGCCAGCAGCTTAGCGGGATTAGCCGGGAGAGGTAATTCACCCCTCCACTTT. Its protein is CASSLAGLAGRGNSPLHF.